These T cell receptor beta chains were read from a single sample in a study of shared clonotypes between healthy human individuals. Here immunoSEQ multiplex PCR was the method, and the copy in TCRdb shows in-frame clones only, minus some. The sample yields roughly 2.6 million clones, around 94% seen once. The specimen was naive CD4+ T cells sorted from blood. The receptors shown here come from a young man in good health. Both conserved end residues are part of each CDR3. A D gene is named only where the DNA matches it firmly. The size entry is marked missing in some rows and otherwise reads once, few, many or a size class.

size,J,D,V,CDR3,DNA
.,TRBJ2-3,TRBD1,TRBV5-1,CASSLGQGGDTQYF,TGCGCCAGCAGCCTGGGACAGGGGGGAGATACGCAGTATTTT
.,TRBJ2-1,TRBD2,TRBV4-1,CASSQGSGMSYNEQFF,TGCGCCAGCAGCCAAGGAAGCGGGATGTCCTACAATGAGCAGTTCTTC
.,TRBJ2-1,.,TRBV5-1,CASSLLAGNEQFF,TGCGCCAGCAGCTTATTAGCAGGCAATGAGCAGTTCTTC
.,TRBJ2-1,.,TRBV19,CASSLITGKGREQFF,TGTGCCAGTAGTTTAATTACAGGGAAGGGGCGTGAGCAGTTCTTC
.,TRBJ2-5,.,TRBV5-4,CASSSGGLGETQYF,TGTGCCAGCAGCTCTGGGGGGCTCGGAGAGACCCAGTACTTC
.,TRBJ2-7,.,TRBV12-2,CASRPDRDGRGRNYEQYF,TGTGCAAGTCGCCCGGATAGGGACGGCCGGGGGAGGAACTACGAGCAGTACTTC
once,TRBJ2-7,.,TRBV6-1,CASSERGGNYEQYF,TGTGCCAGCAGTGAACGTGGGGGCAACTACGAGCAGTACTTC
.,TRBJ2-7,.,TRBV5-6,CASSLPGQLYEQYF,TGTGCCAGCAGCTTGCCCGGACAGCTATACGAGCAGTACTTC
.,TRBJ2-3,.,TRBV27,CASSLSKRTRHTDTQYF,TGTGCCAGCAGTTTATCGAAGAGGACCAGACACACAGATACGCAGTATTTT
.,TRBJ1-4,.,TRBV5-1,CASSIGTPASATNEKLFF,TGCGCCAGCAGCATCGGGACTCCCGCTTCTGCAACTAATGAAAAACTGTTTTTT
.,TRBJ2-3,.,TRBV2,CASSDVISSTDTQYF,TGTGCCAGCAGTGACGTAATATCTAGCACAGATACGCAGTATTTT
.,TRBJ1-3,TRBD1,TRBV5-4,CASSFTGGSGNTIYF,TGTGCCAGCAGCTTTACAGGGGGATCTGGAAACACCATATATTTT
once,TRBJ1-6,.,TRBV19,CASLDSGSSYNSPLHF,TGTGCCAGTTTAGACTCGGGCAGCTCCTATAATTCACCCCTCCACTTT
.,TRBJ2-7,TRBD1,TRBV6-1,CASSEALLQGGYEQYF,TGTGCCAGCAGTGAAGCGCTTCTACAGGGGGGTTACGAGCAGTACTTC
.,TRBJ1-5,.,TRBV21-1,CASSKVPPEAQPQHF,TGTGCCAGCAGCAAAGTACCTCCGGAGGCTCAGCCCCAGCATTTT
.,TRBJ1-1,TRBD1,TRBV7-2,CASSPRQGNTEAFF,TGTGCCAGCAGCCCGAGACAGGGAAACACTGAAGCTTTCTTT
.,TRBJ2-1,TRBD2,TRBV7-2,CASSLLSSGFTYNEQFF,TGTGCCAGCAGCTTATTGTCTAGCGGCTTCACCTACAATGAGCAGTTCTTC
.,TRBJ1-5,.,TRBV30,CAWSPSPRQPQHF,TGTGCCTGGAGTCCCAGTCCGAGGCAGCCCCAGCATTTT
.,TRBJ1-1,.,TRBV11-1,CASSFSQTMLNTEAFF,TGTGCCAGCAGCTTCAGTCAAACAATGTTGAACACTGAAGCTTTCTTT